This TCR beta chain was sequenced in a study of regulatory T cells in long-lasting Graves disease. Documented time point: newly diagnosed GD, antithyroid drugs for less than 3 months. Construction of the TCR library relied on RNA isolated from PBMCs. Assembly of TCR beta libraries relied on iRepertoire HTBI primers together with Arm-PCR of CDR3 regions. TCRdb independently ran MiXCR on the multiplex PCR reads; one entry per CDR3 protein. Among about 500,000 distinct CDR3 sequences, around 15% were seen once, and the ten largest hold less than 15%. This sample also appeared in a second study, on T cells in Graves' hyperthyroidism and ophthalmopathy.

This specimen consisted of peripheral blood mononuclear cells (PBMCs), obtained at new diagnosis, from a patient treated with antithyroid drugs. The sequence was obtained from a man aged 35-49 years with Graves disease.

The CDR3 DNA reads TGCAGTGCAAAAAACGGGCCGAGGGAAGAGCAGTACTTC. Protein: CSAKNGPREEQYF. The V call is TRBV20-1, the J call TRBJ2-7; a weak D match, TRBD2 (5 bases). Germline loops: CDR1 DFQATT, CDR2 SNEGSKA (reference sequence). The V and J ends lost 6 bases and 7 bases respectively, with 19 bases between them. The CDR3 is made up of 13 amino acids.